A selection of T cell receptor beta chains follows, all from one sample in a study of T cell changes during pregnancy in multiple sclerosis. Some clones are missing from TCRdb's copy, which holds only in-frame ones; the method was immunoSEQ multiplex PCR. The data show some 43,000 clones, almost 95% seen once. The starting material was CD8+ T cells from peripheral blood mononuclear cells, obtained in the third trimester of pregnancy. Receptors originate from a female donor with multiple sclerosis, enrolled in a pregnancy study. Each CDR3 is given with its conserved first and last residue.

CDR3 protein: CASREGVYGYTF
J gene: TRBJ1-2
CDR3 length: 12
V gene: TRBV6-1

CDR3 protein: CASSITGANQPQHF
J gene: TRBJ1-5
CDR3 length: 14
V gene: TRBV19

CDR3 protein: CSTTYGGYEQYF
J gene: TRBJ2-7
CDR3 length: 12
V gene: TRBV29-1

CDR3 protein: CAISESVTGGTYEQYF
J gene: TRBJ2-7
CDR3 length: 16
V gene: TRBV10-3

CDR3 protein: CASSWATGGDQPQHF
J gene: TRBJ1-5
CDR3 length: 15
V gene: TRBV5-8

CDR3 protein: CASSLDRGWNEQFF
J gene: TRBJ2-1
CDR3 length: 14
V gene: TRBV27

CDR3 protein: CASSFGTVDEQFF
J gene: TRBJ2-1
CDR3 length: 13
V gene: TRBV27

CDR3 protein: CASNAGTGHYEQYF
J gene: TRBJ2-7
CDR3 length: 14
V gene: TRBV28

CDR3 protein: CASSPRTGNTGELFF
J gene: TRBJ2-2
CDR3 length: 15
V gene: TRBV7-9

CDR3 protein: CASSHLTGVGETQYF
J gene: TRBJ2-5
CDR3 length: 15
V gene: TRBV27

CDR3 protein: CASSLYGSNTGELFF
J gene: TRBJ2-2
CDR3 length: 15
V gene: TRBV5-5

CDR3 protein: CASILLAGSADTQYF
J gene: TRBJ2-3
CDR3 length: 15
V gene: TRBV6-1

CDR3 protein: CASSPLVVPYEQYF
J gene: TRBJ2-7
CDR3 length: 14
V gene: TRBV6-5

CDR3 protein: CASAPTDRAYEQYF
J gene: TRBJ2-7
CDR3 length: 14
V gene: TRBV11-1

CDR3 protein: CASRPAGSTDTQYF
J gene: TRBJ2-3
CDR3 length: 14
V gene: TRBV13

CDR3 protein: CSVEVLAGVPFF
J gene: TRBJ2-1
CDR3 length: 12
V gene: TRBV29-1

CDR3 protein: CASSPGQVTEAFF
J gene: TRBJ1-1
CDR3 length: 13
V gene: TRBV7-6

CDR3 protein: CAISETSGRAEQYF
J gene: TRBJ2-7
CDR3 length: 14
V gene: TRBV10-3

CDR3 protein: CASSHSRAYEQYF
J gene: TRBJ2-7
CDR3 length: 13
V gene: TRBV7-9

CDR3 protein: CATSRESAYEQYF
J gene: TRBJ2-7
CDR3 length: 13
V gene: TRBV15

CDR3 protein: CASSQASRAHEQFF
J gene: TRBJ2-1
CDR3 length: 14
V gene: TRBV4-2

CDR3 protein: CASSSDSFNEQFF
J gene: TRBJ2-1
CDR3 length: 13
V gene: TRBV7-7

CDR3 protein: CAISGGGELAGAGEQYF
J gene: TRBJ2-7
CDR3 length: 17
V gene: TRBV10-3

CDR3 protein: CASSDRGNSGANVLTF
J gene: TRBJ2-6
CDR3 length: 16
V gene: TRBV7-8

CDR3 protein: CASSGDRTSTDTQYF
J gene: TRBJ2-3
CDR3 length: 15
V gene: TRBV9

CDR3 protein: CANAWRADGEKLFF
J gene: TRBJ1-4
CDR3 length: 14
V gene: TRBV2

CDR3 protein: CASSLFLDLILAGYTF
J gene: TRBJ1-2
CDR3 length: 16
V gene: TRBV7-9

CDR3 protein: CSVESPGQVQYF
J gene: TRBJ2-3
CDR3 length: 12
V gene: TRBV29-1

CDR3 protein: CASSLVLSAGGSYEQYF
J gene: TRBJ2-7
CDR3 length: 17
V gene: TRBV11-2

CDR3 protein: CASRPPDKADGYTF
J gene: TRBJ1-2
CDR3 length: 14
V gene: TRBV11-2

CDR3 protein: CASSLPSGGEQYF
J gene: TRBJ2-7
CDR3 length: 13
V gene: TRBV27

CDR3 protein: CASSLQSPQFF
J gene: TRBJ2-1
CDR3 length: 11
V gene: TRBV7-2

CDR3 protein: CASSIRGGHYNEQFF
J gene: TRBJ2-1
CDR3 length: 15
V gene: TRBV19

CDR3 protein: CASSSGFGTRTLEQYF
J gene: TRBJ2-7
CDR3 length: 16
V gene: TRBV27

CDR3 protein: CASSSGLGEQYF
J gene: TRBJ2-7
CDR3 length: 12
V gene: TRBV19

CDR3 protein: CAISWGLGLAGGRSYNEQFF
J gene: TRBJ2-1
CDR3 length: 20
V gene: TRBV10-3

CDR3 protein: CASSQVPGSGIYEQYF
J gene: TRBJ2-7
CDR3 length: 16
V gene: TRBV4-2

CDR3 protein: CASSQDRLAGVYNEQFF
J gene: TRBJ2-1
CDR3 length: 17
V gene: TRBV4-3

CDR3 protein: CASSSGLLANYGYTF
J gene: TRBJ1-2
CDR3 length: 15
V gene: TRBV7-9

CDR3 protein: CASRRTSGSLTDTQYF
J gene: TRBJ2-3
CDR3 length: 16
V gene: TRBV11-2

CDR3 protein: CASSQDIRQGRSGELFF
J gene: TRBJ2-2
CDR3 length: 17
V gene: TRBV4-3

CDR3 protein: CASSPRGVGPLSYEQYF
J gene: TRBJ2-7
CDR3 length: 17
V gene: TRBV7-6

CDR3 protein: CASSSHSPGGSYNEQFF
J gene: TRBJ2-1
CDR3 length: 17
V gene: TRBV5-1

CDR3 protein: CASSYSGITYGYTF
J gene: TRBJ1-2
CDR3 length: 14
V gene: TRBV5-4

CDR3 protein: CASSEGLAPNEQFF
J gene: TRBJ2-1
CDR3 length: 14
V gene: TRBV2

CDR3 protein: CASGIGPLAGDIDEQFF
J gene: TRBJ2-1
CDR3 length: 17
V gene: TRBV27

CDR3 protein: CASSLTGGGLLSNEQFF
J gene: TRBJ2-1
CDR3 length: 17
V gene: TRBV27

CDR3 protein: CASSPWEGSGRRGTGELFF
J gene: TRBJ2-2
CDR3 length: 19
V gene: TRBV28

CDR3 protein: CASSSSISYEQYF
J gene: TRBJ2-7
CDR3 length: 13
V gene: TRBV27